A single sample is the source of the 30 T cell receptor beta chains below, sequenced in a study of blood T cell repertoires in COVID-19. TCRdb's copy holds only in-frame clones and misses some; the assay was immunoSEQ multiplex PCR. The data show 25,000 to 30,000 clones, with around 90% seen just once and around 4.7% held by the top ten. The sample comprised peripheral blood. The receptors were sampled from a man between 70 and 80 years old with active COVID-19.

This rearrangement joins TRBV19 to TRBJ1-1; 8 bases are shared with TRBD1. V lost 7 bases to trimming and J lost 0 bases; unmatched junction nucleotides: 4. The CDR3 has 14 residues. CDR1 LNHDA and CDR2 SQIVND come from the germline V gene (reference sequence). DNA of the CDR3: TGTGCCAGTATCGGACAGGGAATGAACACTGAAGCTTTCTTT. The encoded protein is CASIGQGMNTEAFF.

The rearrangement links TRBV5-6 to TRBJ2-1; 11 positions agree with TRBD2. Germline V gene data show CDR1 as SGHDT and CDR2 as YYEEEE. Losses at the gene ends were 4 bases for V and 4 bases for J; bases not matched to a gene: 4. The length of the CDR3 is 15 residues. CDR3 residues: CASSRSGGAYNEQFF. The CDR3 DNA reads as TGTGCCAGCAGCCGTAGCGGGGGGGCATACAATGAGCAGTTCTTC.

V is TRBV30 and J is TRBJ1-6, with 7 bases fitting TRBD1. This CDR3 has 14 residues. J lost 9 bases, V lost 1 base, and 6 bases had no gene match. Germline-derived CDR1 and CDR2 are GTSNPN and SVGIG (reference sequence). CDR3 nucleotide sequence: TGTGCCTGGAGTGGTCAGGGGGGAAGTTCACCCCTCCACTTT. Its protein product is CAWSGQGGSSPLHF.

DNA of the CDR3: TGTGCCAGTAGTATGAGGACAAATCCTAACTATGGCTACACCTTC. Encoded protein: CASSMRTNPNYGYTF. The rearrangement links TRBV19 to TRBJ1-2, with D possibly being TRBD1 (5 bases). Trimming pared 3 bases from V and 0 bases from J, leaving 11 bases between. Germline CDR1 and CDR2: LNHDA and SQIVND (reference sequence). The length of the CDR3 is 15 residues.

The CDR3 spells CAIRRTQSGGDTQYF. CDR3 in DNA: TGTGCCATCAGAAGGACTCAAAGCGGGGGAGATACGCAGTATTTT. The gene calls are TRBV10-3 and TRBJ2-3, with 8 nucleotides matching TRBD2. The CDR3 is 15 amino acids. Germline CDR1 ENHRY, CDR2 SYGVKD. With V trimmed by 6 bases and J by 5 bases, 10 bases remained unmatched.

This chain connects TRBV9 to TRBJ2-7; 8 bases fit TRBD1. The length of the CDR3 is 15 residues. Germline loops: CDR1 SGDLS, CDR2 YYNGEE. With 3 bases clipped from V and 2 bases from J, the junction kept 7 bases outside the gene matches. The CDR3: CASSADRGRPYEQYF. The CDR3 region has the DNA TGTGCCAGCAGCGCCGACAGGGGAAGGCCCTACGAGCAGTACTTC.

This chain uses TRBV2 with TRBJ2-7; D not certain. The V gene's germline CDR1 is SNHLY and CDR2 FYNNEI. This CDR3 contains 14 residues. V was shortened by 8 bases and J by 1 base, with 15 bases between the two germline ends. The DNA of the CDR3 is TGTGCCAGCGATACCGGGTTACCTTCCTACGAGCAGTACTTC. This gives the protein CASDTGLPSYEQYF.

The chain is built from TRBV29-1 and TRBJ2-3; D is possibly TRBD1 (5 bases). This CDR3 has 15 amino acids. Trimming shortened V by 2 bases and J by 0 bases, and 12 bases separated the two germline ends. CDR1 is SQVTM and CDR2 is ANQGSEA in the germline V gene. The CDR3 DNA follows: TGCAGCGTTGAAAGAGACAGAACTAGCACAGATACGCAGTATTTT. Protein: CSVERDRTSTDTQYF.

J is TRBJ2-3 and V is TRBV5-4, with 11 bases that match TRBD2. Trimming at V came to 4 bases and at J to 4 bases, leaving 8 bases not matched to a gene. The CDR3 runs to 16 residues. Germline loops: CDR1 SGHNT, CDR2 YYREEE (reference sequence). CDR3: CASSPLAGGRSDTQYF. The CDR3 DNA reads TGTGCCAGCAGCCCGCTAGCGGGGGGTAGGTCAGATACGCAGTATTTT.

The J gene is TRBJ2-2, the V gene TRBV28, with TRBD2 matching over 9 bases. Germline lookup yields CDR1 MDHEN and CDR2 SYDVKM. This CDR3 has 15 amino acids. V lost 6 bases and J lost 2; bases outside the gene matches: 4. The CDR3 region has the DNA TGTGCCAGCAGACCGGGACTAGCAAACACCGGGGAGCTGTTTTTT. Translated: CASRPGLANTGELFF.

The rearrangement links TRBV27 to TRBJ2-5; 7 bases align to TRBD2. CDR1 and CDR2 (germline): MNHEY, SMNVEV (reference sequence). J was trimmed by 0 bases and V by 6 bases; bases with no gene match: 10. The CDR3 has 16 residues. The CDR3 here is CASRDLAETYQETQYF. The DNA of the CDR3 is TGTGCCAGCAGAGATCTAGCGGAGACGTACCAAGAGACCCAGTACTTC.

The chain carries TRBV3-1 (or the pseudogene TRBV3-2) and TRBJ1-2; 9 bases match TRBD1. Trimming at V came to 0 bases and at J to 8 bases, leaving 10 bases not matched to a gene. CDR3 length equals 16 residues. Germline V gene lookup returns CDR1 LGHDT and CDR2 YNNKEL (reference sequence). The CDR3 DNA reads TGTGCCAGCAGCCAAGAGGCTCTACAGGGGGCGCAGGGCTACACCTTC. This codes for CASSQEALQGAQGYTF.

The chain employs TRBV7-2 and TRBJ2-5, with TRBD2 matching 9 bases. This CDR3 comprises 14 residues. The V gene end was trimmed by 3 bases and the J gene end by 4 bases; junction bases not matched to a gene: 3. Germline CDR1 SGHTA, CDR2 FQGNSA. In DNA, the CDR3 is TGTGCCAGCAGCTTGCTAGCGGGGAGAGAGACCCAGTACTTC. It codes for CASSLLAGRETQYF.

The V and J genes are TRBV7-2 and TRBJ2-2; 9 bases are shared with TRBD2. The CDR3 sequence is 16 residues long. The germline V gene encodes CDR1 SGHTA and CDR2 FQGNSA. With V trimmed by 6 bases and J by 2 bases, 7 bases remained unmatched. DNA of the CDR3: TGTGCCAGCAGATTACTAGCGGGTGCCAACACCGGGGAGCTGTTTTTT. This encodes CASRLLAGANTGELFF.

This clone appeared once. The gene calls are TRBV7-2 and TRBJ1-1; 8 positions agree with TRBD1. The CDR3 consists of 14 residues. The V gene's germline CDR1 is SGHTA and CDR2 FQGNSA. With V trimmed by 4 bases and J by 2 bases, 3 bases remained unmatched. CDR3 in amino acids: CASSSTGANTEAFF. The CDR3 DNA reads TGTGCCAGCAGCTCGACAGGGGCAAACACTGAAGCTTTCTTT.

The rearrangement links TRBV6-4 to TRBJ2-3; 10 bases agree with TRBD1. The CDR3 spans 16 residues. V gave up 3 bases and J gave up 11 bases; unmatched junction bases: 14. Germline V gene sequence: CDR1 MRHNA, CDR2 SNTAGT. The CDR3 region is CASSEQGQGPYGGQYF. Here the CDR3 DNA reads TGTGCCAGCAGTGAACAGGGACAGGGGCCGTATGGTGGGCAGTATTTT.

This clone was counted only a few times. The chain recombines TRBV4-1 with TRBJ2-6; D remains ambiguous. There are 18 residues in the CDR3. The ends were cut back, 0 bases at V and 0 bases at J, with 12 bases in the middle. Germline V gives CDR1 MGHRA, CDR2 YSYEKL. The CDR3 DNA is TGCGCCAGCAGCCAAGAGGCAGCGTTAACCTCTGGGGCCAACGTCCTGACTTTC. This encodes CASSQEAALTSGANVLTF.

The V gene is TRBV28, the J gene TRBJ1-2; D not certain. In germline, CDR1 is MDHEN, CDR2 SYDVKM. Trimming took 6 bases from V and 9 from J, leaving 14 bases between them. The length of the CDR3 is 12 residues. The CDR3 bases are TGTGCCAGCAGCAAGGAGGGTAATCGCTACACCTTC. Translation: CASSKEGNRYTF.

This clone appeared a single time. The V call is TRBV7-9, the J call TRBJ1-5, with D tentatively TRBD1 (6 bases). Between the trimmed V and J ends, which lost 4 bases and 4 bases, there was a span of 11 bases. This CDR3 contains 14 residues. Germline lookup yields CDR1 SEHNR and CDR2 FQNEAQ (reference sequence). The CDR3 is CASSSGHQNQPQHF. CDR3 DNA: TGTGCCAGCAGCTCGGGACACCAGAATCAGCCCCAGCATTTT.

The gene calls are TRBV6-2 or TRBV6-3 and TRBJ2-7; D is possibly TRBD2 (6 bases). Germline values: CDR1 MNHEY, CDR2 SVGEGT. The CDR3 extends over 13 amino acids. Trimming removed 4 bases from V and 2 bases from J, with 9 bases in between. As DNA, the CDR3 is TGTGCCAGCAGTTTTTCGGGGGCCTACGAGCAGTACTTC. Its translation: CASSFSGAYEQYF.

The chain's CDR3 is CASSLGRAGNSPLHF. CDR3 nucleotides: TGTGCCAGCAGTTTAGGCAGGGCGGGGAATTCACCCCTCCACTTT. V and J are TRBV27 and TRBJ1-6, with D possibly matching TRBD1 (5 bases). The CDR3 runs 15 residues. Per germline, CDR1 MNHEY and CDR2 SMNVEV (reference sequence). V was pared by 2 bases and J by 7 bases, with 12 bases between.

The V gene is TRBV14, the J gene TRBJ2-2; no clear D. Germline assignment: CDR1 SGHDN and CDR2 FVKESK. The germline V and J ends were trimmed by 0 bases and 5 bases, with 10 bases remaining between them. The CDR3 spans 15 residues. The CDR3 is CASSQERLSTGELFF. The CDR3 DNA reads TGTGCCAGCAGCCAAGAGAGGCTGTCGACCGGGGAGCTGTTTTTT.

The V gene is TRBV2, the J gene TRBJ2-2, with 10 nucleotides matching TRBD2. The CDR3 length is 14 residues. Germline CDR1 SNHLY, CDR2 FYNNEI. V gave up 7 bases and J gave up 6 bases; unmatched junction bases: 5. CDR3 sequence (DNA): TGTGCCAGCACAAAGCGGGGGGGCCCCGGGGAGCTGTTTTTT. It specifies CASTKRGGPGELFF. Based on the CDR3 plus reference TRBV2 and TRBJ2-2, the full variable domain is EPEVTQTPSHQVTQMGQEVILRCVPISNHLYFYWYRQILGQKVEFLVSFYNNEISEKSEIFDDQFSVERPDGSNFTLKIRSTKLEDSAMYFCASTKRGGPGELFFGEGSRLTVL.

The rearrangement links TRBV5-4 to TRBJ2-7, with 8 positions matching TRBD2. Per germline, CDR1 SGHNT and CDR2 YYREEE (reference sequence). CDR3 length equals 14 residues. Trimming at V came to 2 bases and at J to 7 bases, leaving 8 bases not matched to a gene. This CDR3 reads CASSFSGVTREQYF. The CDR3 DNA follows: TGTGCCAGCAGCTTTAGCGGGGTTACTCGGGAGCAGTACTTC.

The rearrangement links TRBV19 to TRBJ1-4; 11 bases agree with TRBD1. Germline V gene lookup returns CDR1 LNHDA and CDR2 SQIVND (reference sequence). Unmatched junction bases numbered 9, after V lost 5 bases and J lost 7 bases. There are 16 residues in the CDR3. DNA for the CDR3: TGTGCCAGTAGTCGGACAGGGGGCGCAACGGGTGAAAAACTGTTTTTT. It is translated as CASSRTGGATGEKLFF.

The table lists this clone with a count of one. CDR3 residues: CASSHEASGVYEQYF. CDR3 nucleotides: TGCGCCAGCAGTCATGAGGCTAGCGGGGTCTACGAGCAGTACTTC. The J gene is TRBJ2-7, the V gene TRBV23-1, with 9 bases fitting TRBD2. TRBV23-1 is an open reading frame, and its role is uncertain. Trimming took 3 bases from V and 3 from J; bases not matched to a gene: 6. This CDR3 has 15 residues.

The CDR3 region is CASKNGQGSTEAFF. In DNA, the CDR3 is TGCGCCAGCAAAAACGGACAGGGCAGCACTGAAGCTTTCTTT. This chain connects TRBV4-3 to TRBJ1-1, with 8 positions matching TRBD1. CDR1 is LGHNA and CDR2 is YSLEER in the germline V gene. Losses at the gene ends were 7 bases for V and 4 bases for J; bases not matched to a gene: 8. This CDR3 region has 14 residues.

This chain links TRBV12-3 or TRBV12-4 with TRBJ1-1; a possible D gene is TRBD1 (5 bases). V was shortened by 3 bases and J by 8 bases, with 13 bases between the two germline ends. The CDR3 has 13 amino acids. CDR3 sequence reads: CASSLIGAGEAFF. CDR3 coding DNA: TGTGCCAGCAGTTTGATCGGGGCGGGGGAAGCTTTCTTT.

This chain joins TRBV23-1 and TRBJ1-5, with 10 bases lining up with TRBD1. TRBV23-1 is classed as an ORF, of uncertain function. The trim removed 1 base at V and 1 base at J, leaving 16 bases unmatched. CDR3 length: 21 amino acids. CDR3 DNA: TGCGCCAGCAGTCAATACCCGTGGGACAGGGGCCCCCGTGGGAGCAATCAGCCCCAGCATTTT. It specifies CASSQYPWDRGPRGSNQPQHF.

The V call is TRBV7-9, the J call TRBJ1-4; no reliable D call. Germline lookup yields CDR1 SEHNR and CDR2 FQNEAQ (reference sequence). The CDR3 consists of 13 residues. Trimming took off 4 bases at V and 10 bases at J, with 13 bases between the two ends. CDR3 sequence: CASSSAGRAKLFF. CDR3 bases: TGTGCCAGCAGCTCTGCGGGTAGGGCAAAACTGTTTTTT.